This entry lists 4 T cell receptor beta chains sequenced from one sample in a study of type 1 regulatory T cells. TCRdb redid the calling of the reads with MiXCR, one entry per CDR3 protein. The sample carries about 39,000 distinct CDR3 sequences, 10% to 15% recorded once. No antigen has been identified for these receptors. What was sequenced was cultured non-Tr1 T cells, either the whole culture or a sorted T cell fraction (not recorded which). Every receptor here comes from a human donor in good health.

This clonotype has at least ten counts. V gene TRBV12-3 or TRBV12-4 combines with J gene TRBJ1-1; D is ambiguous. Trimming took 3 bases from V and 1 from J, leaving 6 bases between them. This CDR3 region has 13 residues. As DNA, the CDR3 is TGTGCCAGCAGTTTTGAAGGGAACACTGAAGCTTTCTTT. This encodes CASSFEGNTEAFF.

In its sample, this clonotype was seen many times. CDR3 protein: CASTQPHTGHQPQHF. The CDR3 region has the DNA TGTGCCAGCACCCAGCCGCATACAGGGCATCAGCCCCAGCATTTT. The chain couples TRBV6-1 to TRBJ1-5, with D maybe TRBD1 (6 bases). The CDR3 extends over 15 amino acids. Germline values: CDR1 MNHNS, CDR2 SASEGT. V shed 7 bases and J shed 5 bases, with 18 bases lying between them.

There are a few counts of this clonotype. J is TRBJ2-5 and V is TRBV4-2; D is perhaps TRBD1 (6 bases). This CDR3 is built from 17 residues. The germline V and J ends were trimmed by 3 bases and 2 bases, with 19 bases remaining between them. The germline V gene has CDR1 LGHNA and CDR2 YNFKEQ. The CDR3 coding sequence is TGTGCCAGCAGCCACGATGGTGGGACACCGGAACAAGAGACCCAGTACTTC. Residues: CASSHDGGTPEQETQYF.

Ten or more counts support this clonotype. In DNA form, the CDR3 reads TGTGCCAGCAGGACCCTCCAGCGGGGTTCGGACGAGCAGTACTTC. Translated, it gives CASRTLQRGSDEQYF. The V gene is TRBV6-5, the J gene TRBJ2-7, with 7 bases that match TRBD2. The CDR3 length is 15 residues. The trim removed 6 bases at V and 5 bases at J, leaving 13 bases unmatched. Germline V gene lookup returns CDR1 MNHEY and CDR2 SVGAGI.